This T cell receptor (beta chain) was recorded in a study of identical twins. Germline lookup yields CDR1 SGHDT and CDR2 YYEEEE. The CDR3 length is 16 residues. Trimming took 0 bases from V and 1 from J, leaving 14 bases between them. TCRdb re-analysed the 5' RACE reads in MiXCR, keeping a single row per CDR3 protein. Of roughly 720,000 distinct CDR3 sequences listed, 18% were seen once; the top ten hold over 10%. The sample was also linked to a second study, of T cells expressing NK-cell markers.

The chain has TRBV5-6 and TRBJ2-7; TRBD1 or TRBD2 may be the D gene (7 bases each). Source material: PBMCs. This sequence was found in a woman aged 18-30 years in good health. DNA of the CDR3: TGTGCCAGCAGCTTGGCAGGGGGGGACCCATCCTACGAGCAGTACTTC. It specifies CASSLAGGDPSYEQYF. The full variable domain, completed using reference TRBV5-6 and TRBJ2-7, is DAGVTQSPTHLIKTRGQQVTLRCSPKSGHDTVSWYQQALGQGPQFIFQYYEEEERQRGNFPDRFSGHQFPNYSSELNVNALLLGDSALYLCASSLAGGDPSYEQYFGPGTRLTVT.